These T cell receptor beta chains were read from a single sample in a study of T-cell memory formation after mild COVID-19. Using its own MiXCR run on the 5' RACE reads, TCRdb lists one record per CDR3 protein. The profile covers tens of thousands of distinct CDR3 sequences, with 6% to 8.5% appearing a single time and 0.79% taken by the ten largest. Sequenced sample: PBMCs or a T cell subset sorted from them (not recorded which). The receptors stem from an adult who had mild COVID-19 (a few samples of this study predate the infection). Cell type and time point are not known. The CDR3 runs from the conserved cysteine through the conserved F or W. The D gene is left open where the match is weak. The size entry is marked missing in some rows and otherwise reads once, few, many or a size class.

clone_size d_call j_call v_call cdr3_aa cdr3_nt
many NA TRBJ2-5 TRBV29-1 CSVALGLKETQYF TGCAGCGTTGCTCTTGGACTGAAAGAGACCCAGTACTTC
NA TRBD1 TRBJ1-5 TRBV19 CASLGTVGNQPQHF TGTGCCAGCCTCGGGACAGTGGGCAATCAGCCCCAGCATTTT
many NA TRBJ2-1 TRBV7-2 CASSFRGSEQFF TGTGCCAGCAGCTTTCGGGGTTCGGAGCAGTTCTTC
few NA TRBJ2-7 TRBV5-1 CASSLVGLADEQYF TGCGCCAGCAGCTTGGTGGGCCTCGCGGACGAGCAGTACTTC
NA NA TRBJ1-2 TRBV29-1 CSVDRPGSDNYGYTF TGCAGCGTTGACCGGCCAGGGTCTGACAACTATGGCTACACCTTC
many TRBD2 TRBJ2-1 TRBV7-3 CASSLLLRRSGTSGRRAYNEQFF TGTGCCAGCAGCTTATTATTACGCCGGTCCGGGACTAGCGGGAGACGGGCCTACAATGAGCAGTTCTTC
few TRBD1 TRBJ1-2 TRBV5-1 CASSNRGLDYGYTF TGCGCCAGCAGCAACAGGGGATTAGACTATGGCTACACCTTC
many NA TRBJ2-1 TRBV20-1 CSASQVPTLRSEQFF TGCAGTGCTAGTCAAGTGCCTACGCTGCGTAGTGAGCAGTTCTTC
NA NA TRBJ1-5 TRBV18 CASSPLPGTEQHF TGTGCCAGCTCACCACTGCCCGGGACTGAGCAGCATTTT
many TRBD2 TRBJ2-7 TRBV18 CASSKGAGGTYEQYF TGTGCCAGCTCTAAAGGAGCGGGAGGGACCTACGAGCAGTACTTC
many NA TRBJ1-2 TRBV10-3 CAISDGRYTF TGTGCCATCAGTGATGGCAGGTACACCTTC
many TRBD1 TRBJ1-4 TRBV24-1 CATSDGTGFATNEKLFF TGTGCCACCAGTGATGGGACAGGGTTCGCAACTAATGAAAAACTGTTTTTT
many NA TRBJ2-5 TRBV5-1 CASSLFGGAQEETQYF TGCGCCAGCAGCTTGTTTGGGGGGGCCCAGGAGGAGACCCAGTACTTC
many NA TRBJ2-3 TRBV7-9 CASTRGADTQYF TGTGCCAGCACCCGAGGGGCAGATACGCAGTATTTT
few NA TRBJ2-1 TRBV21-1 CASSSFVAEQFF TGTGCCAGCAGCAGCTTCGTAGCTGAGCAGTTCTTC
few NA TRBJ2-4 TRBV6-2/TRBV6-3 CASSRTGAKNIQYF TGTGCCAGCAGTCGCACAGGAGCCAAAAACATTCAGTACTTC
NA TRBD1 TRBJ1-2 TRBV15 CATSRDIFDRGRGVHGYTF TGTGCCACCAGCAGAGATATCTTCGACAGGGGGCGAGGTGTGCATGGCTACACCTTC
many TRBD2 TRBJ2-2 TRBV7-8 CASSQAGTSGYTGELFF TGTGCCAGCAGCCAAGCCGGGACTAGCGGTTACACCGGGGAGCTGTTTTTT
few NA TRBJ2-2 TRBV19 CASSIGIFGRDYTGELFF TGTGCCAGTAGTATAGGTATATTTGGGAGAGACTACACCGGGGAGCTGTTTTTT
many NA TRBJ2-3 TRBV20-1 CSAQRLFTDTQYF TGCAGTGCCCAGAGACTATTCACAGATACGCAGTATTTT
many TRBD2 TRBJ2-7 TRBV29-1 CSVVGLAGSEQYF TGCAGCGTTGTTGGCCTAGCGGGAAGCGAGCAGTACTTC
many NA TRBJ2-3 TRBV5-4 CASSLPNTDTQYF TGTGCCAGCAGCTTGCCGAATACAGATACGCAGTATTTT
many TRBD1 TRBJ1-2 TRBV12-3/TRBV12-4 CASSPDRGRPYGYTF TGTGCCAGCAGCCCCGACAGGGGGCGGCCCTATGGCTACACCTTC
few NA TRBJ1-1 TRBV3-1 CASSQDLPDTEAFF TGTGCCAGCAGCCAAGATCTACCAGACACTGAAGCTTTCTTT
NA NA TRBJ1-6 TRBV10-3 CAISESLGNGNSPLHF TGTGCCATCAGTGAGTCGTTAGGAAACGGGAATTCACCCCTCCACTTT
many NA TRBJ2-1 TRBV15 CATSRAGVEQFF TGTGCCACCAGCAGAGCGGGAGTTGAGCAGTTCTTC
many TRBD2 TRBJ2-7 TRBV30 CACASGLPYEQYF TGTGCCTGTGCTAGCGGCCTTCCCTACGAGCAGTACTTC
few TRBD1 TRBJ1-2 TRBV30 CAWSAGQGASYGYTF TGTGCCTGGAGTGCGGGACAGGGGGCTAGTTATGGCTACACCTTC
NA NA TRBJ1-1 TRBV6-6 CASNLDGGGTEAFF TGTGCCAGCAACCTAGACGGTGGGGGCACTGAAGCTTTCTTT
NA NA TRBJ1-4 TRBV7-9 CASSLEGGEKLFFF NA
many NA TRBJ2-3 TRBV7-9 CASSSDSILADTQYF TGTGCCAGCAGCTCGGACTCAATTTTGGCAGATACGCAGTATTTT
many TRBD1 TRBJ1-1 TRBV7-3 CASSSPFPRAGGEWNTEAFF TGTGCCAGCAGCTCCCCTTTCCCCCGCGCAGGGGGCGAGTGGAACACTGAAGCTTTCTTT
NA TRBD2 TRBJ2-7 TRBV5-6 CASSLDGSGVSWNEQYF TGTGCCAGCAGCTTGGATGGTAGCGGGGTGTCGTGGAACGAGCAGTACTTC
few NA TRBJ2-4 TRBV28 CASSLGGGAKNIQYF TGTGCCAGCAGCCTCGGAGGGGGGGCCAAAAACATTCAGTACTTC
few TRBD2 TRBJ2-3 TRBV5-4 CASSPGLPEGRNTQYF TGTGCCAGCAGCCCGGGACTACCAGAGGGTCGAAATACGCAGTATTTT
NA NA TRBJ2-2 TRBV2 CASSERFRGTGELFF TGTGCCAGCAGTGAACGTTTCAGGGGCACCGGGGAGCTGTTTTTT
few NA TRBJ2-5 TRBV10-3 CAISERAEETQYF TGTGCCATCAGTGAGAGGGCGGAGGAGACCCAGTACTTC
NA NA TRBJ2-7 TRBV18 CASSPPGQGSYEQYF TGTGCCAGCTCACCACCGGGTCAGGGGTCCTACGAGCAGTACTTC
many TRBD2 TRBJ2-1 TRBV6-6 CASSLIAGGNNEQFF TGTGCCAGCAGTCTCATAGCGGGGGGGAACAATGAGCAGTTCTTC
many NA TRBJ1-1 TRBV7-2 CASSQDGLYVEAFF TGTGCCAGCAGCCAAGACGGGTTGTATGTTGAAGCTTTCTTT
many NA TRBJ2-7 TRBV7-2 CASSLDPGHSYEQYF TGTGCCAGCAGCTTAGATCCGGGCCACTCCTACGAGCAGTACTTC
many NA TRBJ2-3 TRBV7-9 CASTWESDTQYF TGTGCCAGCACCTGGGAGTCAGATACGCAGTATTTT
many NA TRBJ1-1 TRBV12-3/TRBV12-4 CASSPIGKGRHTEAFF TGTGCCAGCAGTCCCATAGGGAAGGGGAGGCACACTGAAGCTTTCTTT
many NA TRBJ2-5 TRBV10-3 CAIRGTPQETQYF TGTGCCATCAGGGGGACACCTCAAGAGACCCAGTACTTC
few TRBD1 TRBJ1-2 TRBV5-1 CASSLDGTGGLGSYGYTF TGCGCCAGCAGCCTTGACGGGACAGGGGGCCTCGGGAGCTATGGCTACACCTTC
many NA TRBJ2-7 TRBV11-2 CASSLGGPAYEQYF TGTGCCAGCAGCTTAGGCGGGCCCGCCTACGAGCAGTACTTC
many NA TRBJ2-1 TRBV7-9 CASSPGGLYSYNEQFF TGTGCCAGCAGCCCGGGTGGACTATACTCCTACAATGAGCAGTTCTTC
NA TRBD2 TRBJ2-3 TRBV20-1 CSASAGGRTDTQYF TGCAGTGCTAGTGCGGGGGGAAGGACAGATACGCAGTATTTT
NA NA TRBJ1-2 TRBV7-2 CASSLGGRNGGHGYTF TGTGCCAGCAGCTTAGGCGGACGAAACGGGGGGCATGGCTACACCTTC
few NA TRBJ1-5 TRBV30 CAWSVKMSQPQHF TGTGCCTGGAGTGTGAAGATGTCCCAGCCCCAGCATTTT
many NA TRBJ2-1 TRBV24-1 CATKNVPPYNEQFF TGTGCCACCAAGAACGTCCCGCCCTACAATGAGCAGTTCTTC
many TRBD1 TRBJ1-2 TRBV12-3/TRBV12-4 CASSLKLQGSGGYTF TGTGCCAGCAGCCTAAAGCTACAGGGGTCGGGGGGCTACACCTTC
few TRBD1 TRBJ1-2 TRBV5-1 CASSLGDSSNYGYTF TGCGCCAGCAGCCTGGGGGACAGTTCTAACTATGGCTACACCTTC
NA NA TRBJ1-1 TRBV3-1 CASSPRAHRAEAFF TGTGCCAGCAGCCCCAGGGCCCACCGAGCTGAAGCTTTCTTT
NA NA TRBJ2-3 TRBV20-1 CSASVVGTDTQYF TGCAGTGCTAGTGTAGTCGGGACAGATACGCAGTATTTT
many NA TRBJ2-1 TRBV5-6 CASSPRRRGEQFF TGTGCCAGCAGCCCCCGTAGAAGGGGTGAGCAGTTCTTC
few NA TRBJ1-2 TRBV12-3/TRBV12-4 CASSLPGRGYTF TGTGCCAGCAGTTTACCAGGGCGAGGCTACACCTTC
many TRBD2 TRBJ2-5 TRBV7-8 CASSPGLVETQYF TGTGCCAGCAGCCCCGGACTAGTAGAGACCCAGTACTTC